This entry is about one T cell receptor (beta chain). The antigen remains undetermined. The sample originates from a study of T cell responses to AZD1222 COVID-19 vaccine. Points from the study as a whole: As reported, nearly half of all spike-specific TCRs target variant regions that are unmutated.

The trim removed 5 bases at V and 5 bases at J, leaving 11 bases unmatched. There are 15 residues in the CDR3. Germline values: CDR1 SGHVS, CDR2 FNYEAQ. Sequencing was performed with immunoSEQ multiplex PCR; in TCRdb, only in-frame clones are kept and a portion is missing. The sample holds about 140,000 clones, around 91% seen once. The source was peripheral blood, collected 28 days after the second AZD1222 dose. This sequence joins TRBV7-6 and TRBJ2-5; TRBD1 matches at 7 bases. The clonotype comes from an adult who received the AZD1222 COVID-19 vaccine. DNA for the CDR3: TGTGCCAGCAGCCAGACGGCATCCAGGGGGGAGACCCAGTACTTC. It yields the protein CASSQTASRGETQYF.